A single sample gave rise to the 26 T cell receptor beta chains below, sequenced in a study of cytomegalovirus exposure and HLA in healthy donors. PCR was performed using 60 Vbeta and 13 Jbeta primers. Profiled with immunoSEQ multiplex PCR; TCRdb holds only in-frame clones, not every one. The sample shows approximately 160,000 clones, over 80% of them seen only once. Material: PBMCs. All receptors come from a human donor in good health.

V and J are TRBV11-3 and TRBJ2-1; the D gene is possibly TRBD2 (6 bases). Germline V CDR1 and CDR2: SGHNT, YENEEA. The CDR3 is made up of 15 amino acids. Between the trimmed V and J ends, which lost 5 bases and 5 bases, there was a span of 16 bases. The CDR3 DNA sequence: TGTGCCAGCAGCGCGTGGACGGGGGAGGACAATGAGCAGTTCTTC. Translated, it gives CASSAWTGEDNEQFF.

The rearrangement uses TRBV7-9 and TRBJ2-5; 9 bases match TRBD2. CDR3 size: 16 residues. Germline V gives CDR1 SEHNR, CDR2 FQNEAQ (reference sequence). V trimming: 5 bases; J trimming: 0 bases; junction bases outside the gene matches: 7. In nucleotides, the CDR3 is TGTGCCAGCAGCCGCGGCAGCGGGGGGTACCAAGAGACCCAGTACTTC. Its protein product is CASSRGSGGYQETQYF.

There are a few counts of this clone. This chain connects TRBV4-1 to TRBJ2-1; D is perhaps TRBD2 (5 bases). V lost 1 base and J lost 6, with 10 bases in between. CDR1 and CDR2 (germline): MGHRA, YSYEKL. This CDR3 is built from 14 residues. CDR3 sequence (DNA): TGCGCCAGCAGCCAAGGAGGACTCCTCAATGAGCAGTTCTTC. Its protein is CASSQGGLLNEQFF.

The chain is built from TRBV7-9 and TRBJ1-1; 12 nucleotides align to TRBD1. This CDR3 contains 17 residues. J was trimmed by 6 bases and V by 1 base; bases with no gene match: 9. Looked up from germline, CDR1 is SEHNR and CDR2 is FQNEAQ (reference sequence). The CDR3: CASSLDWGQGASAEAFF. The CDR3 DNA reads TGTGCCAGCAGCTTAGATTGGGGACAGGGGGCGTCTGCTGAAGCTTTCTTT.

This rearrangement joins TRBV2 to TRBJ2-7; 7 bases agree with TRBD1. Germline V lookup: CDR1 SNHLY, CDR2 FYNNEI. The CDR3 loop spans 14 amino acids. The ends lost 6 bases at V and 6 bases at J; junction bases unmatched: 11. The CDR3 loop reads CASREDRPPSEQYF. The CDR3 DNA is TGTGCCAGCAGAGAGGACAGGCCGCCCTCCGAGCAGTACTTC.

The V call is TRBV5-1, the J call TRBJ2-7; TRBD2 aligns across 10 bases. V was pared by 6 bases and J by 4 bases, with 7 bases of the junction left unmatched. CDR1 is SGHRS, CDR2 YFSETQ, per germline. This CDR3 contains 14 residues. CDR3 in amino acids: CASNPGTSAYEQYF. Here the CDR3 DNA reads TGCGCCAGCAACCCCGGGACTAGCGCTTACGAGCAGTACTTC.

The CDR3 reads CASSDPSGGNQETQYF. CDR3 in DNA: TGTGCCAGCAGTGACCCTAGCGGGGGGAATCAAGAGACCCAGTACTTC. This chain connects TRBV2 to TRBJ2-5; 11 nucleotides agree with TRBD2. CDR3 length equals 16 residues. V gave up 3 bases and J gave up 2 bases; unmatched junction bases: 5. Germline CDR1 is SNHLY and CDR2 is FYNNEI. Full variable domain (missing parts from reference TRBV2 and TRBJ2-5): EPEVTQTPSHQVTQMGQEVILRCVPISNHLYFYWYRQILGQKVEFLVSFYNNEISEKSEIFDDQFSVERPDGSNFTLKIRSTKLEDSAMYFCASSDPSGGNQETQYFGPGTRLLVL.

The chain has TRBV9 and TRBJ1-2, with 7 bases lining up with TRBD1. The CDR3 contains 13 residues. Unmatched junction bases numbered 5, after V lost 3 bases and J lost 6 bases. Germline CDR1 SGDLS, CDR2 YYNGEE. CDR3 sequence (DNA): TGTGCCAGCAGCGCCCAGACAGGGCATGGCTACACCTTC. It translates to CASSAQTGHGYTF.

The chain joins TRBV5-1 to TRBJ2-3; 9 bases map to TRBD1. Germline CDR1 reads SGHRS; CDR2 reads YFSETQ. V was pared by 4 bases and J by 3 bases, with 12 bases of the junction left unmatched. The CDR3 consists of 17 residues. In DNA form, the CDR3 reads TGCGCCAGCAGCGCTGACAGGGGGGACTGGTCTACAGATACGCAGTATTTT. Protein: CASSADRGDWSTDTQYF.

V and J are TRBV5-5 and TRBJ1-2; D is perhaps TRBD1 (5 bases). The ends were cut back, 0 bases at V and 8 bases at J, with 14 bases in the middle. The CDR3 runs 14 residues. CDR1 is SGHKS, CDR2 YYEKEE, per germline (reference sequence). The CDR3 region has the DNA TGTGCCAGCAGCTTGGGTTCGGCAGGGCGCGGCTACACCTTC. Translating it yields CASSLGSAGRGYTF.

The gene calls are TRBV10-3 and TRBJ2-3, with 8 bases fitting TRBD2. The CDR3 length is 16 residues. Germline V lookup: CDR1 ENHRY, CDR2 SYGVKD. Losses at the gene ends were 3 bases for V and 2 bases for J; bases not matched to a gene: 7. The CDR3 bases are TGTGCCATCAGTGAAGTGCGGCGGGGGGTCACAGATACGCAGTATTTT. Translated: CAISEVRRGVTDTQYF.

The gene calls are TRBV4-3 and TRBJ2-5; the D is unclear. Germline V gene lookup returns CDR1 LGHNA and CDR2 YSLEER. V was cut by 2 bases and J by 5 bases, with 9 bases left in between. This CDR3 region has 13 residues. The CDR3 loop is CASSQNVRETQYF. CDR3 bases: TGCGCCAGCAGCCAAAACGTGCGTGAGACCCAGTACTTC.

The CDR3 DNA sequence: TGTGCCAGCAGTTTTGTAAGCGGTCAAGGTGAGCAGTTCTTC. Its translation is CASSFVSGQGEQFF. The V gene is TRBV28, the J gene TRBJ2-1, with D possibly matching TRBD2 (5 bases). The CDR3 covers 14 residues. Germline assignment: CDR1 MDHEN and CDR2 SYDVKM. Trimming took 3 bases from V and 9 from J, leaving 15 bases between them.

This rearrangement joins TRBV6-6 to TRBJ1-5; TRBD1 might be the D (5 bases). Germline-derived CDR1 and CDR2 are MNHNY and SVGAGI (reference sequence). Trimming took off 2 bases at V and 1 base at J, with 12 bases between the two ends. The CDR3 runs to 16 residues. The CDR3 DNA reads TGTGCCAGCAGTTACGGGGGGAGGGACAGCAATCAGCCCCAGCATTTT. Translating it yields CASSYGGRDSNQPQHF.

The rearrangement uses TRBV14 and TRBJ2-5; no definite D call. The V and J ends lost 4 bases and 3 bases respectively, with 3 bases between them. The germline V gene encodes CDR1 SGHDN and CDR2 FVKESK. The CDR3 runs 11 residues. CDR3 nucleotides: TGTGCCAGCAGCCTCGAAGAGACCCAGTACTTC. Amino acids: CASSLEETQYF.

This clone was seen more than once but under ten times. J is TRBJ2-5 and V is TRBV6-1; 7 positions agree with TRBD1. The CDR3 loop spans 15 amino acids. V gave up 6 bases and J gave up 3 bases; unmatched junction bases: 10. Germline values: CDR1 MNHNS, CDR2 SASEGT. The CDR3 nucleotides read TGTGCCAGCAGCCACGACAGGGATGAGGAAGAGACCCAGTACTTC. Translating it yields CASSHDRDEEETQYF.

The rearrangement uses TRBV5-1 and TRBJ1-6, with a possible D match to TRBD1 (6 bases). In germline, CDR1 is SGHRS, CDR2 YFSETQ. The CDR3 is 15 amino acids. V was clipped by 3 bases and J by 9 bases, with 16 bases between them. In DNA, the CDR3 is TGCGCCAGCAGCTGGGGGGGACAAGACAGTTCACCCCTCCACTTT. Protein sequence: CASSWGGQDSSPLHF.

Points on this clone: An end of the junction differs from the germline gene, which may be a read error. This chain links TRBV27 with TRBJ2-1, with D hard to call. Germline V CDR1 and CDR2: MNHEY, SMNVEV (reference sequence). This CDR3 has 17 amino acids. The CDR3 sequence is CASGLPNFYSSYNEQFF. As DNA, the CDR3 is TGTGCCAGCGGTTTGCCCAATTTCTACAGCTCCTACAATGAGCAGTTCTTC.

The chain couples TRBV6-1 to TRBJ1-2; TRBD1 is a possible D gene (5 bases). Trimming shortened V by 2 bases and J by 7 bases, and 11 bases separated the two germline ends. The CDR3 has 13 residues. Germline V gives CDR1 MNHNS, CDR2 SASEGT. Here the CDR3 DNA reads TGTGCCAGCAGTGAAATGGGCAGGGTTGGCTACACCTTC. It yields the protein CASSEMGRVGYTF.

The chain combines TRBV4-3 with TRBJ1-2, with 9 nucleotides matching TRBD1. With 0 bases clipped from V and 4 bases from J, the junction kept 6 bases outside the gene matches. This CDR3 spans 16 amino acids. Germline CDR1 reads LGHNA; CDR2 reads YSLEER. For the CDR3, the DNA is TGCGCCAGCAGCCAAGATCCCCGGGACAGGGCCTATGGCTACACCTTC. It translates to CASSQDPRDRAYGYTF.

This chain links TRBV7-2 with TRBJ1-1; 8 bases map to TRBD1. The germline CDR1 and CDR2 sequences are SGHTA and FQGNSA. The CDR3 is 14 residues long. V was clipped by 1 base and J by 4 bases; unmatched bases: 2. The CDR3 sequence is CASSLGTGPTEAFF. The CDR3 nucleotides are TGTGCCAGCAGCTTAGGGACAGGGCCCACTGAAGCTTTCTTT.

The rearrangement joins TRBV7-6 to TRBJ2-7; tentatively, D is TRBD1 (6 bases). CDR3 length: 16 residues. Germline-derived CDR1 and CDR2 are SGHVS and FNYEAQ. V was clipped by 4 bases and J by 0 bases, with 16 bases between them. This CDR3 reads CASSSHTGKISYEQYF. In nucleotides, the CDR3 is TGTGCCAGCAGCTCCCACACAGGGAAAATCTCCTACGAGCAGTACTTC.

The chain is built from TRBV27 and TRBJ2-7, with 7 bases fitting TRBD1. This CDR3 comprises 14 residues. Trimming removed 3 bases from V and 6 bases from J; junction bases left unmatched: 8. In germline, CDR1 is MNHEY, CDR2 SMNVEV (reference sequence). As DNA, the CDR3 is TGTGCCAGCAGTTTCACAGGGGTGATGTCCGAGCAGTACTTC. It is translated as CASSFTGVMSEQYF.

The V gene is TRBV6-5, the J gene TRBJ1-1; 7 bases agree with TRBD1. The CDR3 consists of 15 residues. V lost 7 bases to trimming and J lost 7 bases; unmatched junction nucleotides: 15. Germline V gene data show CDR1 as MNHEY and CDR2 as SVGAGI. CDR3: CASKVQGDHEGEAFF. The CDR3, as DNA: TGTGCCAGCAAGGTCCAGGGGGACCATGAAGGTGAAGCTTTCTTT.

The chain carries TRBV11-3 and TRBJ1-2, with D possibly being TRBD1 (5 bases). CDR1 is SGHNT and CDR2 is YENEEA in the germline V gene. This CDR3 region has 17 residues. Trimming removed 5 bases at V and 2 bases at J, with 21 bases between. In DNA, the CDR3 is TGTGCCAGCAGCGTTAGTACGGGGGTCGTTGGGAACTATGGCTACACCTTC. Translating gives CASSVSTGVVGNYGYTF.

The V call is TRBV9, the J call TRBJ2-3; 9 nucleotides line up with TRBD2. Germline-derived CDR1 and CDR2 are SGDLS and YYNGEE. The CDR3 spans 14 residues. V shed 0 bases, J shed 12 bases, and the junction held 8 bases outside the gene matches. For the CDR3, the DNA is TGTGCCAGCAGCGTAGGGGGTGCGGGGGGGCCCCAGTATTTT. As protein: CASSVGGAGGPQYF.